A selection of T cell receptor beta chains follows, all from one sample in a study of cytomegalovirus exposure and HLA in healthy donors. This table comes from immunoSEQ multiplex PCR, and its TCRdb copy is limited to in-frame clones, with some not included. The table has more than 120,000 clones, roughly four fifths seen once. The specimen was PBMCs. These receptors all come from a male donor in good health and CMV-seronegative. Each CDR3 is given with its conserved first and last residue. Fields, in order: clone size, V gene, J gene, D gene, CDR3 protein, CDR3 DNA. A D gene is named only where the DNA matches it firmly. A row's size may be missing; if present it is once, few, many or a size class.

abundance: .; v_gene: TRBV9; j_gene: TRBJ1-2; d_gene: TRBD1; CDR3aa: CASSVGRDRFNYGYTF; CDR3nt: TGTGCCAGCAGCGTGGGCCGGGACAGGTTTAACTATGGCTACACCTTC
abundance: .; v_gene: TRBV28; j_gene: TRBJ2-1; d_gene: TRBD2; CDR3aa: CASSLGLAGYNEQFF; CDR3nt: TGTGCCAGCAGCCTGGGACTAGCGGGATACAATGAGCAGTTCTTC
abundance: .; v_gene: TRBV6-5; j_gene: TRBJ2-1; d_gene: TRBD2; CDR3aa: CASSYSGGSAYNEQFF; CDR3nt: TGTGCCAGCAGTTACTCTGGCGGGAGTGCCTACAATGAGCAGTTCTTC
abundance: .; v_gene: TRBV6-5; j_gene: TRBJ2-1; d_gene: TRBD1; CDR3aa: CASSYGGDRVQGEQFF; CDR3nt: TGTGCCAGCAGTTACGGAGGGGACAGGGTTCAGGGTGAGCAGTTCTTC
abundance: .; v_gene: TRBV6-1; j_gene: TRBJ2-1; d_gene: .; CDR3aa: CASSDHGVSYNEQFF; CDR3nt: TGTGCCAGCAGTGATCATGGAGTCTCCTACAATGAGCAGTTCTTC
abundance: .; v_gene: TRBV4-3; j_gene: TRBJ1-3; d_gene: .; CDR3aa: CASSQVLGSDTIYF; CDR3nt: TGCGCCAGCAGCCAAGTACTCGGTTCGGACACCATATATTTT
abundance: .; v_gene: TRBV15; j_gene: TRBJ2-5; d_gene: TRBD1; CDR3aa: CATTSGQKETQYF; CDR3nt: TGTGCCACCACCTCGGGACAGAAAGAGACCCAGTACTTC
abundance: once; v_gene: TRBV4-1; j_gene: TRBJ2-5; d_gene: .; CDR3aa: CASSQVGGSETQYF; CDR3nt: TGCGCCAGCAGCCAAGTCGGTGGGAGTGAGACCCAGTACTTC
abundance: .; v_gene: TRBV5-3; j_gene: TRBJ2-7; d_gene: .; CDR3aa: CARSLRLKSSYEQYF; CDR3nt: TGTGCCAGAAGCTTGAGACTAAAGAGCTCCTACGAGCAGTACTTC
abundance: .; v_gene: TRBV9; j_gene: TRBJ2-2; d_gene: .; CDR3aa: CASSALGNTGELFF; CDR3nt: TGTGCCAGCAGCGCCCTAGGAAACACCGGGGAGCTGTTTTTT
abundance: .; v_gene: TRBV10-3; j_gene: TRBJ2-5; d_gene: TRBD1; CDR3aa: CAIRAGGFQETQYF; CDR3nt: TGCGCCATCAGGGCAGGGGGCTTCCAAGAGACCCAGTACTTC
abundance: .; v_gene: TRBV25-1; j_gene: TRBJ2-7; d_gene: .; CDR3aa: CASSEQTVRGQYF; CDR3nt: TGTGCCAGCAGTGAACAGACCGTACGAGGGCAGTACTTC
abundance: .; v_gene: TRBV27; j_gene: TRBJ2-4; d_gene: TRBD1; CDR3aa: CASTRDRKNIQYF; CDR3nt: TGTGCCAGCACCCGGGACAGGAAAAACATTCAGTACTTC
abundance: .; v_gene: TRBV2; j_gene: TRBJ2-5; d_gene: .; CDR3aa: CAFLVSYQETQYF; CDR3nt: TGTGCCTTTTTAGTGTCGTACCAAGAGACCCAGTACTTC
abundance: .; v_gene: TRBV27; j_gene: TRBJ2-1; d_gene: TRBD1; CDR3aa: CASGDRGHEQFF; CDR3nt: TGTGCCAGCGGAGACAGGGGCCATGAGCAGTTCTTC
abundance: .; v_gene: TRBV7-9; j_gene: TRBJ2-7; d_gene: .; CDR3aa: CSSSSGDEQYF; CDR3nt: TGTTCCAGCAGTTCAGGGGACGAGCAGTACTTC
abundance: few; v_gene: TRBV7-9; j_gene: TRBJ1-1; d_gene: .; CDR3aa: CASSFHSTEAFF; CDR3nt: TGTGCCAGCAGCTTCCATTCCACTGAAGCTTTCTTT
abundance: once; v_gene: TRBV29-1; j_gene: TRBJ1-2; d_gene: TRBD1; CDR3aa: CSAGLAAGGGYTF; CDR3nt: TGCAGCGCCGGACTGGCGGCAGGGGGTGGCTACACCTTC
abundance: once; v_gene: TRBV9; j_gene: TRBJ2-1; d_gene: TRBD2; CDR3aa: CASSAGLAGLNEQFF; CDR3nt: TGTGCCAGCAGCGCGGGGCTAGCGGGGTTAAATGAGCAGTTCTTC
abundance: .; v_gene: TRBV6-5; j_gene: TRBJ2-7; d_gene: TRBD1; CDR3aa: CASTRGYEQYF; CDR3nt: TGTGCCAGCACCAGGGGGTACGAGCAGTACTTC
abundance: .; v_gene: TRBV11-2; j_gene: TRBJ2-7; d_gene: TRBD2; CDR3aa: CASSLVVLAGYEQYF; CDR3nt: TGTGCCAGCAGCTTAGTGGTACTAGCGGGATACGAGCAGTACTTC
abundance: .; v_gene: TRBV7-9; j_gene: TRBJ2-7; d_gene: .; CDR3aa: CASSLGQGPSEQYF; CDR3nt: TGTGCCAGCAGCTTAGGGCAGGGGCCTTCCGAGCAGTACTTC
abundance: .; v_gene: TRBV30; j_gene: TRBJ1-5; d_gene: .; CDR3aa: CAWSVGQGNQPQHF; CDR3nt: TGTGCCTGGAGTGTCGGTCAGGGTAATCAGCCCCAGCATTTT
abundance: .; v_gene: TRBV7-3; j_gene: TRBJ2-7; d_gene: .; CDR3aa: CASSPQGTDEQYF; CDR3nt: TGTGCCAGCAGCCCCCAGGGGACCGACGAGCAGTACTTC
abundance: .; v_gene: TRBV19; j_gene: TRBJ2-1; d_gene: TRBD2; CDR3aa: CASTRLAGGRNEQFF; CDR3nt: TGTGCCAGTACCCGTCTAGCGGGAGGGCGCAATGAGCAGTTCTTC
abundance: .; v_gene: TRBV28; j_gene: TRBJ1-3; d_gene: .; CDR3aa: CASSSGWGGTGNTIYF; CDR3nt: TGTGCCAGCAGTTCCGGGTGGGGGGGAACTGGAAACACCATATATTTT
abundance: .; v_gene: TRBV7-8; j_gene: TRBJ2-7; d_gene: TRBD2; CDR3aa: CASRSFSGRANDEQYF; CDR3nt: TGTGCCAGCAGATCATTTAGCGGGAGGGCCAACGACGAGCAGTACTTC
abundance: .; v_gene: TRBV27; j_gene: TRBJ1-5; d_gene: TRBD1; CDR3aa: CASSDRAGGNQPQHF; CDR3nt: TGTGCCAGCAGCGACAGGGCTGGAGGCAATCAGCCCCAGCATTTT
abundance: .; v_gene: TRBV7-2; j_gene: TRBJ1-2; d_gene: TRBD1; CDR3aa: CASSLGGQESNYGYTF; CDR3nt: TGTGCCAGCAGCTTAGGAGGACAGGAAAGTAACTATGGCTACACCTTC
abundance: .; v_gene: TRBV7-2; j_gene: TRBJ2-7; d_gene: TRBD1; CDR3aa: CASSSPGTGFHTYEQYF; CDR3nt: TGTGCCAGCAGCTCGCCCGGGACAGGTTTTCACACCTACGAGCAGTACTTC
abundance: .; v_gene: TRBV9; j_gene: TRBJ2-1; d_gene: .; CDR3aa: CASSVNYHEQFF; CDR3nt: TGTGCCAGCAGCGTTAACTACCATGAGCAGTTCTTC
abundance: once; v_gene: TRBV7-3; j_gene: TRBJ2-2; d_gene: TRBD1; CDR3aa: CASTPGTGETGELFF; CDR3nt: TGTGCCAGCACCCCAGGGACAGGGGAAACCGGGGAGCTGTTTTTT